The next 10 T cell receptor beta chains were all read from a single sample in a study of radiation and T cells in renal cell carcinoma. The time point here: baseline pretreatment blood. As to treatment: 15 Gy SBRT to primary tumor, nephrectomy 4 weeks later. Using immunoSEQ multiplex PCR, the repertoire was profiled, and TCRdb retains in-frame clones only, with some absent. The table records 40,000 to 60,000 clones, 83% of them present only once. The material sequenced was blood, taken from a patient whose treatment included radiotherapy and nephrectomy. The receptor set was obtained from a woman in her seventies with renal cell carcinoma.

This clone was observed once. The chain is built from TRBV5-1 and TRBJ1-2; perhaps TRBD1 as D (5 bases). The ends were cut back, 7 bases at V and 6 bases at J, with 19 bases in the middle. This CDR3 comprises 14 residues. From germline, CDR1 is SGHRS and CDR2 YFSETQ. The CDR3 coding sequence is TGCGCCAGCGCGGGTCAGGGCGGAGGAGATGGCTACACCTTC. Encoded protein: CASAGQGGGDGYTF.

The chain couples TRBV11-2 to TRBJ1-1; D remains ambiguous. The CDR3 length is 16 residues. V lost 0 bases to trimming and J lost 0 bases, with 11 bases between them. Germline V gene sequence: CDR1 SGHAT, CDR2 FQNNGV. For the CDR3, the DNA is TGTGCCAGCAGCTTAGATCCCCGGACTGTGAACACTGAAGCTTTCTTT. This encodes CASSLDPRTVNTEAFF.

This clone turned up a few times. V gene TRBV5-6 combines with J gene TRBJ2-5, with no clear D. This CDR3 is 13 amino acids long. V was cut by 4 bases and J by 5 bases, with 12 bases left in between. Germline CDR1 reads SGHDT; CDR2 reads YYEEEE. CDR3 amino acids: CASSALGGETQYF. The CDR3 nucleotides are TGTGCCAGCAGCGCACTGGGTGGGGAGACCCAGTACTTC.

CDR3 in DNA: TGTGCCAGCAGTTTATTGGGAGGGAACTCTGGGGCCAACGTCCTGACTTTC. This codes for CASSLLGGNSGANVLTF. The V and J genes are TRBV28 and TRBJ2-6; 7 nucleotides agree with TRBD2. Per germline, CDR1 MDHEN and CDR2 SYDVKM. V was pared by 1 base and J by 0 bases, with 3 bases of the junction left unmatched. The CDR3 is 17 residues long.

The J gene is TRBJ2-3, the V gene TRBV10-3, with TRBD2 identical over 8 bases. The CDR3 runs 15 residues. V trimming: 4 bases; J trimming: 2 bases; junction bases outside the gene matches: 5. From germline, CDR1 is ENHRY and CDR2 SYGVKD. This chain's CDR3 is CAISGWRGDTDTQYF. The CDR3 DNA follows: TGTGCCATCAGTGGTTGGCGGGGGGACACAGATACGCAGTATTTT.

This chain connects TRBV5-6 to TRBJ1-3; 9 bases align to TRBD1. The CDR3 is 15 amino acids. The J segment lost 4 bases and the V segment lost 4 bases, leaving 6 bases of the junction unmatched. The germline CDR1 and CDR2 sequences are SGHDT and YYEEEE. CDR3 protein: CASSPRTGAGNTIYF. CDR3 coding DNA: TGTGCCAGCAGCCCTAGGACAGGGGCAGGAAACACCATATATTTT.

The chain employs TRBV5-1 and TRBJ2-3; D not certain. Germline CDR1 and CDR2: SGHRS and YFSETQ. The CDR3 has 13 residues. Trimming left V 2 bases short and J 2 bases short, with 6 bases between. In nucleotides, the CDR3 is TGCGCCAGCAGCTTCGAGGTCACAGATACGCAGTATTTT. It yields the protein CASSFEVTDTQYF.

This clone was picked up a small number of times. The chain uses TRBV5-4 and TRBJ2-4; TRBD1 matches at 9 bases. The germline CDR1 and CDR2 sequences are SGHNT and YYREEE (reference sequence). There are 15 residues in the CDR3. V gave up 0 bases and J gave up 9 bases; unmatched junction bases: 7. The CDR3 loop is CASSLAGTGRVIQYF. CDR3 sequence (DNA): TGTGCCAGCAGCTTGGCCGGGACAGGGAGGGTCATTCAGTACTTC.

The chain joins TRBV19 to TRBJ2-7; the match to TRBD2 covers 7 bases. The CDR3 runs to 15 residues. Germline-derived CDR1 and CDR2 are LNHDA and SQIVND (reference sequence). V dropped 1 base and J dropped 5; count of bases not matched to a gene: 8. The CDR3 is CASSIVAGALNEQYF. CDR3 nucleotides: TGTGCCAGTAGTATAGTGGCGGGAGCTCTCAACGAGCAGTACTTC.

The gene calls are TRBV19 and TRBJ2-3, with TRBD2 as a possible D gene (5 bases). Per germline, CDR1 LNHDA and CDR2 SQIVND (reference sequence). The CDR3 totals 14 residues. Trimming stripped 3 bases from V and 2 bases from J, with 9 bases between. For the CDR3, the DNA is TGTGCCAGTAGTATGGCCGGGGTCACAGATACGCAGTATTTT. Protein sequence: CASSMAGVTDTQYF.